What follows describes a single TCR beta chain. The data originate from a study of Ad26.COV2.S vaccination and SARS-CoV-2 variants. Libraries were prepared by immunoSEQ multiplex PCR; TCRdb keeps only in-frame clonotypes and omits some of them. The sample records tens of thousands of clones, around 83% being singletons. V lost 4 bases to trimming and J lost 0 bases, with 14 bases between them. From germline, CDR1 is SGHRS and CDR2 YFSETQ. CDR3 length: 16 residues. The sequencing used peripheral blood, collected after recovery from COVID-19. The chain employs TRBV5-1 and TRBJ1-3; D uncertain. This receptor was identified in a human donor who had recovered from COVID-19. For the CDR3, the DNA is TGCGCCAGCAGCGATGGTATCGGCTTCTCTGGAAACACCATATATTTT. Its protein is CASSDGIGFSGNTIYF.